This T cell receptor (beta chain) was obtained from a study of T cell responses to AZD1222 COVID-19 vaccine. The V gene's germline CDR1 is SNHLY and CDR2 FYNNEI. The V and J ends lost 8 bases and 1 base, in that order; junction bases with no gene match: 7. The CDR3 covers 14 residues. Using immunoSEQ multiplex PCR, the repertoire was profiled, and TCRdb retains in-frame clones only, with some absent. The data show 90,000 to 130,000 clones, with around 90% seen just once and about 15% held by the top ten. Study-level results: Only a handful of AZD1222 recipients, roughly 6 in all, had baseline seropositivity. Clonal diversity may have been underestimated in mostly white British donors. Mapped onto spike, vaccine-associated CD4 TCRs spanned it and were dominant at 160-218 and 743-854.

Comments on this clone: As yet, its antigen is unknown.

The receptor's source is an adult who received the AZD1222 COVID-19 vaccine. Sequenced here: peripheral blood, sampled 28 days after the second AZD1222 dose. This sequence joins TRBV2 and TRBJ1-1; 7 nucleotides match TRBD1. CDR3 region: CASGLGTANTEAFF. The CDR3 DNA reads as TGTGCCAGCGGGTTGGGGACAGCGAACACTGAAGCTTTCTTT.